The TCR beta chain described here comes from a study of CD8 T cells in ankylosing spondylitis. Concerning this clonotype: The antigen is not known.

Notes on the study in general: Within matched ankylosing spondylitis synovial fluid, disease-linked clones were reportedly significantly enriched. Some motif variants were previously reported in reactive arthritis synovial fluid and blood. Made up of 7 to 9 highly homologous variants, a TCR beta motif appeared characteristic of ankylosing spondylitis blood.

CDR1 is SEHNR and CDR2 is FQNEAQ in the germline V gene (reference sequence). V lost 2 bases, J lost 6 bases, and 3 bases stayed unmatched. The CDR3 sequence is 14 residues long. Making use of molecular barcodes, quantitative 5'-RACE generated TCR beta libraries. TCRdb re-called the 5' RACE reads through MiXCR, storing one row per CDR3 protein. Of around 890,000 distinct CDR3 sequences listed, about 10% are singletons. This receptor was taken from a male donor with ankylosing spondylitis. The chain joins TRBV7-9 to TRBJ2-7; 11 bases are shared with TRBD2. Material for sequencing was blood, either unsorted or a sorted T cell fraction (not recorded which). CDR3 region: CASSLTSGSGEQYF. The CDR3 DNA reads TGTGCCAGCAGCTTAACTAGCGGGAGTGGCGAGCAGTACTTC.